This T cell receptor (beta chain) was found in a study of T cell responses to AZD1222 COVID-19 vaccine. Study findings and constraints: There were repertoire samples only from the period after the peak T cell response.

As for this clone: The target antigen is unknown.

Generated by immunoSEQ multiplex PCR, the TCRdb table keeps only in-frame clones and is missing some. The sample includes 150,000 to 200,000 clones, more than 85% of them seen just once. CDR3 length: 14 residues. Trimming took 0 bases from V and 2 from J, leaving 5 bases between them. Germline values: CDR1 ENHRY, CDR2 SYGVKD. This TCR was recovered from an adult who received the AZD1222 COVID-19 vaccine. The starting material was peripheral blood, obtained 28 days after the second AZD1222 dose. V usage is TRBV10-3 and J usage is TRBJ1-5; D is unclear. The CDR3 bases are TGTGCCATCAGTGAGTCGGACCGCAATCAGCCCCAGCATTTT. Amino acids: CAISESDRNQPQHF.